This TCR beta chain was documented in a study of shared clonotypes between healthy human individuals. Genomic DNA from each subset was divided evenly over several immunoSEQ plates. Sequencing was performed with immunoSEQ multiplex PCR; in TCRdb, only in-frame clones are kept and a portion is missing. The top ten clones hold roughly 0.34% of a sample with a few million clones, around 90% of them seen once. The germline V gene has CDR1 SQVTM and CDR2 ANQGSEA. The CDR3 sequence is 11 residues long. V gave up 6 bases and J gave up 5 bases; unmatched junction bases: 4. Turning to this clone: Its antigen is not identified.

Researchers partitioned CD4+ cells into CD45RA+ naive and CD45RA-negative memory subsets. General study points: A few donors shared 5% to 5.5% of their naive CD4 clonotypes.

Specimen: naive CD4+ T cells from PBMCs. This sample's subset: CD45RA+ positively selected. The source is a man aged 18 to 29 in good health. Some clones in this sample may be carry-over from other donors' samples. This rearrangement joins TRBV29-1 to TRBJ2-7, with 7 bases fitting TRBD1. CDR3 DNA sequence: TGCAGCGTGCAGGGGGTCGACGAGCAGTACTTC. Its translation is CSVQGVDEQYF.